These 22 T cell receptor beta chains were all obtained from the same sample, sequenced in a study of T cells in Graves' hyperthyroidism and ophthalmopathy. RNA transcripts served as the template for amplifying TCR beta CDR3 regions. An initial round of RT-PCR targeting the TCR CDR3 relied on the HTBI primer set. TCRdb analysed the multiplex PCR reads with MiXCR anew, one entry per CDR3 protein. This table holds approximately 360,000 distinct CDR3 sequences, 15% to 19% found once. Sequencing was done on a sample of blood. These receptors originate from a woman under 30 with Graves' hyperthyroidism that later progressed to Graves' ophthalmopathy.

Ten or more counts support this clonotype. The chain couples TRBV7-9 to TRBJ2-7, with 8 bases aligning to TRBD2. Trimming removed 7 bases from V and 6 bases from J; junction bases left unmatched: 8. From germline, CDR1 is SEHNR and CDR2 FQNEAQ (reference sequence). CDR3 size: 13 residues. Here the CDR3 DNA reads TGTGCCAGCAACAGCGGGGGAGGCAGCGAGCAGTACTTC. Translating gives CASNSGGGSEQYF.

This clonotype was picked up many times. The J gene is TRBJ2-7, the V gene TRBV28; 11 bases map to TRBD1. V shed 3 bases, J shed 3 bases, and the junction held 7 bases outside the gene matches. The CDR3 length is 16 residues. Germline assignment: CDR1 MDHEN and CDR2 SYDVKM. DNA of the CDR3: TGTGCCAGCAGTTTGCCCGGGACAGGGGGGATCTACGAGCAGTACTTC. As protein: CASSLPGTGGIYEQYF.

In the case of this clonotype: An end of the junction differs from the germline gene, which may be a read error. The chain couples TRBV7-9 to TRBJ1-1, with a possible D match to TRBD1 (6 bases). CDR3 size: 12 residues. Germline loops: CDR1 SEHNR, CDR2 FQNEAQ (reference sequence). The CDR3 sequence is CASSRGGTEACF. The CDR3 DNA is TGTGCCAGCAGTCGTGGGGGCACTGAAGCTTGCTTT.

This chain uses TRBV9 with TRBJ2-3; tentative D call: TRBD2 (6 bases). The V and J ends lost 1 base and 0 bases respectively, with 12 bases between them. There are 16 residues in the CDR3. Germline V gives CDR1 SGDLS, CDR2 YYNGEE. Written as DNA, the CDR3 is TGTGCCAGCAGCGTAATGGGAGGCACTAGCACAGATACGCAGTATTTT. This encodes CASSVMGGTSTDTQYF.

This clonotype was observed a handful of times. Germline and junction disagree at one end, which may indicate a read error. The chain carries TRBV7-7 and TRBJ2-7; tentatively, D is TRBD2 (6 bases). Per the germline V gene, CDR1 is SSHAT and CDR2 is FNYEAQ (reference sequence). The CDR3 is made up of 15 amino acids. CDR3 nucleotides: TGTGCTAGCAGCCGAGGCGACGGGAGCTCCTACGAGCAGTACTTC. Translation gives CASSRGDGSSYEQYF.

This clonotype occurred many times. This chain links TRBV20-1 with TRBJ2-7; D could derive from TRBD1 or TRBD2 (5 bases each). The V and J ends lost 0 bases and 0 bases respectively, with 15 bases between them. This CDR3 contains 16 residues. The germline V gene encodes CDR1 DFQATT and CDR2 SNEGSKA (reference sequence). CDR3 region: CSARDYGTHSSYEQYF. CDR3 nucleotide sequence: TGCAGTGCTAGAGATTACGGGACCCATAGCTCCTACGAGCAGTACTTC.

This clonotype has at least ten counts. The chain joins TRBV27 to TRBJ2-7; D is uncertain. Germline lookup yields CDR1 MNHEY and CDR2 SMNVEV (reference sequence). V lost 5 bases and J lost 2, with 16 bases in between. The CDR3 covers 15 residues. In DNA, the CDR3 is TGTGCCAGCAGTCCGCGGTCAGTGTTTACCTACGAGCAGTACTTC. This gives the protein CASSPRSVFTYEQYF.

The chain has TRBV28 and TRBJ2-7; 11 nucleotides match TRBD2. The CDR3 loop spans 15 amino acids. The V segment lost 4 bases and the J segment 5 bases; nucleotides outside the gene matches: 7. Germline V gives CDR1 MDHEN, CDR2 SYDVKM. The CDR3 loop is CASSWASGRMDEQYF. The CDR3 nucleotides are TGTGCCAGCAGTTGGGCTAGCGGGAGGATGGACGAGCAGTACTTC. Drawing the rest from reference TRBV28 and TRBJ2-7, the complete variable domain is DVKVTQSSRYLVKRTGEKVFLECVQDMDHENMFWYRQDPGLGLRLIYFSYDVKMKEKGDIPEGYSVSREKKERFSLILESASTNQTSMYLCASSWASGRMDEQYFGPGTRLTVT.

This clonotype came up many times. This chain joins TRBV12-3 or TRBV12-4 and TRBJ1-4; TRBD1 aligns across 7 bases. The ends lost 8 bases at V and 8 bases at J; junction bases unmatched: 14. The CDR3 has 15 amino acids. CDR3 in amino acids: CASLASTGTIEKLFF. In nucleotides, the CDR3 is TGTGCCAGCTTGGCATCGACAGGGACCATCGAAAAACTGTTTTTT.

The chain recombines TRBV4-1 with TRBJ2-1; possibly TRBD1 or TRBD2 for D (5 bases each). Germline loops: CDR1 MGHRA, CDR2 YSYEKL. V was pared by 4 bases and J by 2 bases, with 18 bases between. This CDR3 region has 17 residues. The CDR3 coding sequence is TGCGCCAGCAGCCGGGGCGTGGGGGACGGCGCCTACAATGAGCAGTTCTTC. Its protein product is CASSRGVGDGAYNEQFF.

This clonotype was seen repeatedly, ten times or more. The CDR3 nucleotides are TGTGCCAGCAGCTCCAGGGGGCTGACGGAGACAGATACGCAGTATTTT. This sequence encodes CASSSRGLTETDTQYF. The rearrangement joins TRBV7-9 to TRBJ2-3; 8 bases agree with TRBD1. This CDR3 region has 16 residues. The germline gives CDR1 SEHNR, CDR2 FQNEAQ (reference sequence). The V segment lost 4 bases and the J segment 3 bases; nucleotides outside the gene matches: 9.

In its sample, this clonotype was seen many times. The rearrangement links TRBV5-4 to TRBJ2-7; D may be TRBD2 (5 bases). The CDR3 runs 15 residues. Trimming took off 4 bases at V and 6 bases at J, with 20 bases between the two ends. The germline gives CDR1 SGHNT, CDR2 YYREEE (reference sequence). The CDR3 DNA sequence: TGTGCCAGCAGCCCAGACTACCGAAAGGGCGGCGAGCAGTACTTC. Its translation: CASSPDYRKGGEQYF.

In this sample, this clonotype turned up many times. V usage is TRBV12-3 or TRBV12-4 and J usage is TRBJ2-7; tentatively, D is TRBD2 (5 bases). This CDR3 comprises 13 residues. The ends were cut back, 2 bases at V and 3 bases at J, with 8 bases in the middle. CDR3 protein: CASSLTGNYEQYF. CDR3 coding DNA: TGTGCCAGCAGTTTAACGGGGAACTACGAGCAGTACTTC.

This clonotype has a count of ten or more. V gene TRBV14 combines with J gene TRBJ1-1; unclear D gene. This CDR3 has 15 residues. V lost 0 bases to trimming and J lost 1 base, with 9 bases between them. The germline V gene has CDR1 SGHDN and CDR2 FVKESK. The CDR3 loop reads CASSQDEWKNTEAFF. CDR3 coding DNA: TGTGCCAGCAGCCAAGATGAGTGGAAGAACACTGAAGCTTTCTTT.

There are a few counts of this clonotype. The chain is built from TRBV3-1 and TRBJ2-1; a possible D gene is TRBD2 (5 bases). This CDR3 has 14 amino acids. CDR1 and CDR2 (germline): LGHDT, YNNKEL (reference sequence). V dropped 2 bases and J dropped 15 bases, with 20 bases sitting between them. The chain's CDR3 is CASSQNVLEGVRFF. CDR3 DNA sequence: TGTGCCAGCAGCCAAAATGTACTAGAGGGTGTGAGGTTCTTC.

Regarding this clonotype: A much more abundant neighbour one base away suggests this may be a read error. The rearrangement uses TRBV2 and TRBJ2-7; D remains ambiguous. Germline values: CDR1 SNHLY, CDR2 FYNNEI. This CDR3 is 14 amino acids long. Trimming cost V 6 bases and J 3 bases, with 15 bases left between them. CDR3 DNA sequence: TGTGCCAGCAGGAAAGGATTTGGAAGCTACGAGCAGTACTTC. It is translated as CASRKGFGSYEQYF.

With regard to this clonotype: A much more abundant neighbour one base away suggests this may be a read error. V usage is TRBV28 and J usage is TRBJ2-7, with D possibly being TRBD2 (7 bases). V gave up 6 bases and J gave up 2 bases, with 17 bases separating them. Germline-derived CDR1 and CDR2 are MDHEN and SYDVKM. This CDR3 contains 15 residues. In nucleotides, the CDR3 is TGTGCCAGCAGCGGGACCTGGGGGGGGCCCTACGAGCAGTACTTC. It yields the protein CASSGTWGGPYEQYF.

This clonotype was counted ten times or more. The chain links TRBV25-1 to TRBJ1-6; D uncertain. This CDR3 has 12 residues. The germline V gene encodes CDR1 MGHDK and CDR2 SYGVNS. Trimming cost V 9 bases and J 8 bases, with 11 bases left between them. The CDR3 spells CASGVGDSPLHF. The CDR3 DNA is TGTGCCAGTGGGGTTGGGGATTCACCCCTCCACTTT.

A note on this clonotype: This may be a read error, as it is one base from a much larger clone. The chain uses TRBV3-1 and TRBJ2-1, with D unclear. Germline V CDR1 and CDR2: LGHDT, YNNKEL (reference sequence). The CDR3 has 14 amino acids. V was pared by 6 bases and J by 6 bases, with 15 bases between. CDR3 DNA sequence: TGTGCCAGCAGACAATGGACCGGACCCAATGAGCAGTTCTTC. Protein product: CASRQWTGPNEQFF.

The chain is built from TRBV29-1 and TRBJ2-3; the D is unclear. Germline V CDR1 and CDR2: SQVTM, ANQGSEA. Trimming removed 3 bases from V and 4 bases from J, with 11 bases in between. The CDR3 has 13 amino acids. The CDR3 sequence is CSVDGRVADTQYF. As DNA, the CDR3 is TGCAGCGTTGATGGACGGGTCGCAGATACGCAGTATTTT.

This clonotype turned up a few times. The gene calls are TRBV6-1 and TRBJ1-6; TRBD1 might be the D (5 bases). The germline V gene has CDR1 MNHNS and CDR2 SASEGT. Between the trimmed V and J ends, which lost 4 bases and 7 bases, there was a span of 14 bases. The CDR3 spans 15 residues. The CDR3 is CASSVGRGDNSPLHF. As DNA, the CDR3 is TGTGCCAGCAGTGTCGGCCGCGGGGACAATTCACCCCTCCACTTT.

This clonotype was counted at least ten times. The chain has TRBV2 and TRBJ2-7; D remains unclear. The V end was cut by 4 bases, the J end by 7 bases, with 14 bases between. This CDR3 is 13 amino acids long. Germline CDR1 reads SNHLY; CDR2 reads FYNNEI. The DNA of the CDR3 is TGTGCCAGCAGTGGATTCGACCGTCGTGAGCAGTACTTC. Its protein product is CASSGFDRREQYF.